This T cell receptor (beta chain) was found in a study of OX40 agonist ivuxolimab in advanced cancers. Study in general: The drug used for patients, ivuxolimab, was an agonistic anti-OX40 (CD134) antibody. Participants could have had prior anti-PD-1, anti-PD-L1 or anti-CTLA-4 therapy, and around 40% had some. General study findings and limits: Nonresponders, in some cases, also had low normalized T-cell clonal expansion. CD4+ and CD8+ blood T cells expanded clonally by week 6 at 0.1 to 3.0 mg/kg.

Concerning this clone: What it recognizes is unknown.

This CDR3 region has 13 residues. In germline, CDR1 is MDHEN, CDR2 SYDVKM. Trimming stripped 8 bases from V and 0 bases from J, with 11 bases between. Generated by immunoSEQ multiplex PCR, the TCRdb table keeps only in-frame clones and is missing some. The repertoire consists of more than 50,000 clones, with about 79% occurring once and the leading ten covering 2% to 3%. Sequencing was performed on CD4+ or CD8+ T cells sorted from blood, taken in a trial of the OX40 agonist ivuxolimab. The genes are TRBV28 and TRBJ2-7; D is undetermined. This TCR came from an adult with an advanced solid tumor such as melanoma, head and neck, liver or kidney cancer. CDR3 residues: CASSAGYSYEQYF. The CDR3 region has the DNA TGTGCCAGCTCGGCAGGATACTCCTACGAGCAGTACTTC.